The present T cell receptor (beta chain) was sequenced within a study of blood T cell repertoires in COVID-19. This CDR3 is built from 18 residues. V shed 2 bases, J shed 9 bases, and the junction held 16 bases outside the gene matches. Germline CDR1 LNHNV, CDR2 YYDKDF (reference sequence). Produced via immunoSEQ multiplex PCR; TCRdb's table is partial and in-frame only. The profile shows some 330,000 clones, around 87% of them singletons. The specimen was peripheral blood. The V gene is TRBV15, the J gene TRBJ1-3, with 10 bases fitting TRBD1. This TCR derives from a woman aged 45-60 years with active or convalescent COVID-19. Written as DNA, the CDR3 is TGTGCCACCAGCAGAAAAGGGGTGGCGGGGACAGGGGACCTCACCATATATTTT. Translated: CATSRKGVAGTGDLTIYF.